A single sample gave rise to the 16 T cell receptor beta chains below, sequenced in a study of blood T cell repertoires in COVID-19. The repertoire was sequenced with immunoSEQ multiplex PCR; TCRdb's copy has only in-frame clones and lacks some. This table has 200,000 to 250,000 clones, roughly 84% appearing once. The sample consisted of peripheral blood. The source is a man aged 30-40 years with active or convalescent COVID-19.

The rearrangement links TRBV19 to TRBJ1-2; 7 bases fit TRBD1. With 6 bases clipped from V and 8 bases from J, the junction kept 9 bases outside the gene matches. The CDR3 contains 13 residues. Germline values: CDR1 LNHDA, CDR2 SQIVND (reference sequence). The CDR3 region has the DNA TGTGCCAGTAGCCCGGACAGGAATGGGGGCTACACCTTC. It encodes CASSPDRNGGYTF.

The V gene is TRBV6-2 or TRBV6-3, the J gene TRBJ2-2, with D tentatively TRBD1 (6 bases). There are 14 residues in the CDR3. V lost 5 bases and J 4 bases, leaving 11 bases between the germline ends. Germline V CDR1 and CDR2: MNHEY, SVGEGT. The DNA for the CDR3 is TGTGCCAGCAGTCGGACAGAAGTCACCGGGGAGCTGTTTTTT. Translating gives CASSRTEVTGELFF.

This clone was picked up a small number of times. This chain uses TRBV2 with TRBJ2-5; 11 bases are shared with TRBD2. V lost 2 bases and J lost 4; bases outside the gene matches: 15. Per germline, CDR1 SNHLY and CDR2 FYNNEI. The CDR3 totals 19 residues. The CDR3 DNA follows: TGTGCCAGCAGTGAAAGGCGTGGGCTAGCGGGGGGCCGGGGAGAGACCCAGTACTTC. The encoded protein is CASSERRGLAGGRGETQYF.

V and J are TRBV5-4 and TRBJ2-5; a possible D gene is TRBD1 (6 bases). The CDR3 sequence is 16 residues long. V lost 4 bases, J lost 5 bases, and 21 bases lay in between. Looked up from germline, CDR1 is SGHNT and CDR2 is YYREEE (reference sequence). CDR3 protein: CASSPATGSTRETQYF. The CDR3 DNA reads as TGTGCCAGCAGCCCGGCGACAGGCTCCACCAGGGAGACCCAGTACTTC.

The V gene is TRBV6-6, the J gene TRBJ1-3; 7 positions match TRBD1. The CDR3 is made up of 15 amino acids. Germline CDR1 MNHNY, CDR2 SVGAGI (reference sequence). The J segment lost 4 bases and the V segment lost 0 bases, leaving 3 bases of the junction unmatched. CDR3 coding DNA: TGTGCCAGCAGTTACTCGGACAGGCAAGGAAACACCATATATTTT. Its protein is CASSYSDRQGNTIYF.

The CDR3 spells CASSLGGEEAFF. Written as DNA, the CDR3 is TGTGCCAGTAGCCTTGGCGGCGAAGAAGCTTTCTTT. This rearrangement joins TRBV19 to TRBJ1-1; D is unclear. Deletions cut 6 bases from V and 8 bases from J, with 13 bases between. The CDR3 consists of 12 residues. The V gene's germline CDR1 is LNHDA and CDR2 SQIVND (reference sequence). Drawing the rest from reference TRBV19 and TRBJ1-1, the complete variable domain is DGGITQSPKYLFRKEGQNVTLSCEQNLNHDAMYWYRQDPGQGLRLIYYSQIVNDFQKGDIAEGYSVSREKKESFPLTVTSAQKNPTAFYLCASSLGGEEAFFGQGTRLTVV.

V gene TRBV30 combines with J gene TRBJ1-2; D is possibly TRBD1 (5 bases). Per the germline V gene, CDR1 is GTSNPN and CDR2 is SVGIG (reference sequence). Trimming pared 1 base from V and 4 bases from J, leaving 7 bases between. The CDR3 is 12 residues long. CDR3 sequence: CAWSGGGYGYTF. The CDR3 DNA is TGTGCCTGGAGTGGCGGGGGCTATGGCTACACCTTC.

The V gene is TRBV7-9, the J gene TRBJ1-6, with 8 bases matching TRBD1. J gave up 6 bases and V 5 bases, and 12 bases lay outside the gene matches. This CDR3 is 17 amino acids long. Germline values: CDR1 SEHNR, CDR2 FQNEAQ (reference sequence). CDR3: CASSPPRNRGFNSPLHF. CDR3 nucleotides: TGTGCCAGCAGCCCACCTCGAAACAGGGGGTTTAATTCACCCCTCCACTTT.

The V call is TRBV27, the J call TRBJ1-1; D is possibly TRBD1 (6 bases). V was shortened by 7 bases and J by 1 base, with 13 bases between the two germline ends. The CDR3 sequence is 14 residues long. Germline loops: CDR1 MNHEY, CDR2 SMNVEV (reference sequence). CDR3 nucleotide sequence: TGTGCCAGCACCACAGGGAGGGGGAACACTGAAGCTTTCTTT. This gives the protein CASTTGRGNTEAFF.

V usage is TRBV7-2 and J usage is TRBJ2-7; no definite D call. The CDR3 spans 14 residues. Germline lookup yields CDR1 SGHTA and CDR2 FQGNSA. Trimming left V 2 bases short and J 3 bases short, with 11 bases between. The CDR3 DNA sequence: TGTGCCAGCAGCTTAAAACATTCCCACTACGAGCAGTACTTC. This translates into CASSLKHSHYEQYF. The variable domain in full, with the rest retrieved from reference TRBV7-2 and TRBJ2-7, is GAGVSQSPSNKVTEKGKDVELRCDPISGHTALYWYRQSLGQGLEFLIYFQGNSAPDKSGLPSDRFSAERTGGSVSTLTIQRTQQEDSAVYLCASSLKHSHYEQYFGPGTRLTVT.

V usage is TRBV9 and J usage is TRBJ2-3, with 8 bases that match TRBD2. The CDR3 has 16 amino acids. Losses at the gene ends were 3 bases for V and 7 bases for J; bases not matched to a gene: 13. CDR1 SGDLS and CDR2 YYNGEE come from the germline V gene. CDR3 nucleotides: TGTGCCAGCAGCGGCCCCCTGGGAGGCGGGGGGTATACGCAGTATTTT. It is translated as CASSGPLGGGGYTQYF.

The CDR3: CASSGGAAKNIQYF. CDR3 nucleotide sequence: TGTGCCAGCAGCGGGGGGGCAGCCAAAAACATTCAGTACTTC. The genes are TRBV5-4 and TRBJ2-4, with TRBD2 as a possible D gene (7 bases). Germline V gives CDR1 SGHNT, CDR2 YYREEE (reference sequence). The CDR3 totals 14 residues. V was clipped by 4 bases and J by 0 bases, with 8 bases between them. Drawing the rest from reference TRBV5-4 and TRBJ2-4, the complete variable domain is ETGVTQSPTHLIKTRGQQVTLRCSSQSGHNTVSWYQQALGQGPQFIFQYYREEENGRGNFPPRFSGLQFPNYSSELNVNALELDDSALYLCASSGGAAKNIQYFGAGTRLSVL.

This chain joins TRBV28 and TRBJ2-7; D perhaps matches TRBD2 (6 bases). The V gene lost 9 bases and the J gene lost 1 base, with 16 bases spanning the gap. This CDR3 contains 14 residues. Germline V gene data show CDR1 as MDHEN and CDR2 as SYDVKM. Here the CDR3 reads CASPPRGGSYEQYF. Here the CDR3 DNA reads TGTGCCAGTCCCCCGCGGGGAGGATCCTACGAGCAGTACTTC.

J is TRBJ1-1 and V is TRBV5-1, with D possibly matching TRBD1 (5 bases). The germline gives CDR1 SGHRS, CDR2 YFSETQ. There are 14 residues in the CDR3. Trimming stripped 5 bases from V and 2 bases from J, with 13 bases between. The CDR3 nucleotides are TGCGCCAGCAGTTCAGGGTTAGTCAACACTGAAGCTTTCTTT. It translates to CASSSGLVNTEAFF.

CDR3 loop: CASSFVGRGTGELFF. Written as DNA, the CDR3 is TGTGCCAGCAGTTTCGTCGGGAGAGGAACCGGGGAGCTGTTTTTT. The J gene is TRBJ2-2, the V gene TRBV2; a weak D match, TRBD2 (6 bases). The CDR3 contains 15 residues. The V gene lost 5 bases and the J gene lost 5 bases, with 15 bases spanning the gap. Germline loops: CDR1 SNHLY, CDR2 FYNNEI. Variable domain in full (rest from reference TRBV2 and TRBJ2-2): EPEVTQTPSHQVTQMGQEVILRCVPISNHLYFYWYRQILGQKVEFLVSFYNNEISEKSEIFDDQFSVERPDGSNFTLKIRSTKLEDSAMYFCASSFVGRGTGELFFGEGSRLTVL.

CDR3 sequence: CASSIRPGNTEAFF. CDR3 sequence (DNA): TGTGCCAGTAGTATACGTCCAGGGAACACTGAAGCTTTCTTT. The J gene is TRBJ1-1, the V gene TRBV19; the D is unclear. Deletions cut 2 bases from V and 1 base from J, with 8 bases between. The CDR3 is made up of 14 amino acids. Germline CDR1 LNHDA, CDR2 SQIVND (reference sequence).